The rows below give T cell receptor beta chains drawn from one sample of a study of OX40 agonist ivuxolimab in advanced cancers. Method: immunoSEQ multiplex PCR; TCRdb's copy keeps in-frame clones and lacks some. The sample comprises about 79,000 clones, 70% to 85% of which are singletons, and under 4% rests with the top ten. This specimen was CD4+ or CD8+ T cells sorted from blood, taken in a trial of the OX40 agonist ivuxolimab. The receptors were gathered from an adult with an advanced solid tumor such as melanoma, head and neck, liver or kidney cancer. The CDR3 runs from the conserved cysteine through the conserved F or W. Each record gives: V gene, clone size, J gene, D gene, CDR3 protein, CDR3 DNA. A D gene is named only where the DNA matches it firmly. Clone size is given for some rows only: seen once, a few or many times, or a class if the clone is expanded.

>TRBV28|.|TRBJ2-7|.
CASSEPVGLEQYF
TGTGCCAGCAGTGAACCGGTGGGGCTCGAGCAGTACTTC
>TRBV10-3|.|TRBJ2-5|.
CAISESAIPGETQYF
TGTGCCATCAGTGAGTCGGCCATCCCAGGGGAGACCCAGTACTTC
>TRBV5-4|.|TRBJ1-1|.
CASGTPNLRGEAFF
TGTGCCAGTGGGACCCCAAATCTCAGGGGAGAAGCTTTCTTT
>TRBV30|.|TRBJ2-2|.
CAWNDPPPLASTGELFF
TGTGCCTGGAACGACCCACCCCCCCTAGCTAGCACCGGGGAGCTGTTTTTT
>TRBV5-1|.|TRBJ2-2|.
CASSLSASNGELFF
TGCGCCAGCAGCTTGAGCGCTAGTAACGGGGAGCTGTTTTTT
>TRBV5-1|.|TRBJ1-4|.
CASSIGQLNEKLFF
TGCGCCAGCAGCATCGGACAGCTTAATGAAAAACTGTTTTTT
>TRBV4-3|.|TRBJ2-4|.
CASSQVRGAELAKNIQYF
TGCGCCAGCAGCCAAGTAAGGGGGGCGGAACTAGCCAAAAACATTCAGTACTTC
>TRBV7-9|few|TRBJ1-1|.
CASSLEKAFF
TGTGCCAGCAGCTTAGAAAAGGCTTTCTTT
>TRBV15|once|TRBJ2-7|.
CATSRGDNYEEYF
TGTGCCACCAGCAGAGGAGACAACTACGAGGAGTACTTC
>TRBV28|few|TRBJ1-5|.
CASRNAGDSNQPQHF
TGTGCCAGCAGAAACGCAGGGGATAGCAATCAGCCCCAGCATTTT
>TRBV10-2|.|TRBJ2-7|.
CASSDPGPDSYEQYF
TGCGCCAGCAGTGACCCGGGACCCGATTCCTACGAGCAGTACTTC
>TRBV7-2|.|TRBJ2-5|.
CASSLVGQETQYF
TGTGCCAGCAGCTTAGTAGGACAAGAGACCCAGTACTTC
>TRBV5-4|.|TRBJ2-7|TRBD2
CASSLGLAGGPIYEQYF
TGTGCCAGCAGCCTAGGACTAGCGGGAGGACCAATCTACGAGCAGTACTTC
>TRBV10-1|.|TRBJ1-1|.
CASAGTDLMNTEAFF
TGCGCCAGCGCGGGAACAGATCTCATGAACACTGAAGCTTTCTTT
>TRBV11-2|.|TRBJ2-5|TRBD2
CASSLILAGGSETQYF
TGTGCCAGCAGCTTAATCCTCGCGGGAGGTTCTGAGACCCAGTACTTC
>TRBV30|.|TRBJ2-7|.
CAWSVPPSLREQYF
TGTGCCTGGAGTGTACCCCCCTCCCTTCGTGAGCAGTACTTC
>TRBV4-1|.|TRBJ2-3|TRBD2
CASSQGSLAGADTQYF
TGCGCCAGCAGCCAAGGGAGTCTAGCGGGAGCAGATACGCAGTATTTT
>TRBV4-1|.|TRBJ2-7|TRBD2
CASSPPPAGDTYEQYF
TGCGCCAGCAGCCCTCCTCCAGCGGGAGACACCTACGAGCAGTACTTC
>TRBV7-8|.|TRBJ1-2|.
CASSPNRVGYGYTF
TGTGCCAGCAGCCCCAACCGGGTAGGCTATGGCTACACCTTC
>TRBV6-5|.|TRBJ2-2|TRBD2
CASSGLAGGELFF
TGTGCCAGCAGTGGACTAGCGGGAGGGGAGCTGTTTTTT
>TRBV4-2|few|TRBJ2-3|.
CASSQEEGRDTQYF
TGTGCCAGCAGCCAAGAGGAAGGGAGGGATACGCAGTATTTT
>TRBV7-2|.|TRBJ2-7|.
CASSPEGEQYF
TGTGCCAGCAGTCCGGAGGGGGAGCAGTACTTC
>TRBV25-1|.|TRBJ2-1|TRBD2
CASSVLAGHNEQFF
TGTGCCAGCAGTGTGCTAGCGGGACACAATGAGCAGTTCTTC
>TRBV6-1|.|TRBJ2-3|.
CASTYADTQYF
TGTGCCAGCACCTATGCAGATACGCAGTATTTT
>TRBV7-8|.|TRBJ2-7|.
CASSLSASYEQYF
TGTGCCAGCAGCCTATCGGCCTCCTACGAGCAGTACTTC
>TRBV9|.|TRBJ2-5|.
CASSPLDQETQYF
TGTGCCAGCAGTCCCCTGGACCAAGAGACCCAGTACTTC
>TRBV21-1|.|TRBJ2-7|.
CASSKSYIGTASYEQYF
TGTGCCAGCAGCAAATCTTACATAGGGACAGCCTCCTACGAGCAGTACTTC
>TRBV6-4|.|TRBJ1-1|TRBD1
CASSDSLGGEKPHPTEAFF
TGTGCCAGCAGTGACTCTCTAGGGGGCGAAAAACCGCACCCCACTGAAGCTTTCTTT
>TRBV7-8|.|TRBJ1-1|.
CASSQSVGGGFF
TGTGCCAGCAGCCAAAGTGTGGGGGGCGGTTTCTTT
>TRBV19|.|TRBJ2-7|TRBD2
CASSGLAGGYEQYF
TGTGCCAGTAGCGGACTAGCGGGAGGCTACGAGCAGTACTTC
>TRBV11-2|.|TRBJ1-2|TRBD1
CASSWDRNYGYTF
TGTGCCAGCAGCTGGGACAGGAACTATGGCTACACCTTC
>TRBV5-4|.|TRBJ2-7|TRBD1
CASNTDTGTGSYEQYF
TGTGCCAGCAATACTGATACCGGGACAGGTTCCTACGAGCAGTACTTC
>TRBV30|.|TRBJ2-3|TRBD2
CAWSGRGAGTDTQYF
TGTGCCTGGAGTGGGCGGGGGGCAGGAACAGATACGCAGTATTTT
>TRBV27|.|TRBJ2-5|.
CASSPRAGLETQYF
TGTGCCAGCAGTCCTAGGGCGGGACTAGAGACCCAGTACTTC
>TRBV5-1|.|TRBJ2-3|.
CASSSGTLTTDTQYF
TGCGCCAGCAGCTCTGGGACTTTGACCACAGATACGCAGTATTTT
>TRBV30|.|TRBJ2-7|TRBD2
CAWSVSLAGGEQYF
TGTGCCTGGAGTGTATCGCTAGCGGGGGGCGAGCAGTACTTC
>TRBV27|.|TRBJ2-1|TRBD2
CASSLAGGVYNEQFF
TGTGCCAGCAGTTTAGCGGGAGGGGTGTACAATGAGCAGTTCTTC
>TRBV30|.|TRBJ2-2|.
CAWGAGTQLTGELFF
TGTGCCTGGGGCGCCGGGACTCAACTCACCGGGGAGCTGTTTTTT
>TRBV5-1|.|TRBJ2-1|TRBD1
CASSLGAGGEQFF
TGCGCCAGCAGCTTGGGGGCAGGGGGTGAGCAGTTCTTC
>TRBV18|.|TRBJ2-7|.
CASSPGGTVSYEQYF
TGTGCCAGCTCACCAGGGGGGACAGTTTCCTACGAGCAGTACTTC
>TRBV7-6|medium-sized|TRBJ2-7|TRBD2
CASSSSGGSEQYF
TGTGCCAGCAGCTCCAGCGGGGGCTCCGAGCAGTACTTC
>TRBV15|.|TRBJ2-1|.
CATSRDGVGTGSYNEQFF
TGTGCCACCAGCAGAGATGGGGTGGGTACGGGCTCCTACAATGAGCAGTTCTTC